The rows below give T cell receptor beta chains drawn from one sample of a study of control samples from healthy donors and cancer patients. Using immunoSEQ multiplex PCR, the repertoire was profiled, and TCRdb retains in-frame clones only, with some absent. This table holds about 35,000 clones, 93% found once. Input material: PBMCs. The receptors derive from a man between 35 and 55 years old with colorectal cancer. Each CDR3 is given with its conserved first and last residue. A D gene is named only where the DNA matches it firmly. The size field is filled for only some rows; it gives once, few, many or a size class.

.	.	TRBV2	TRBJ2-3	TGTGCCAGTAATCGGGGGATCACAGATACGCAGTATTTT	CASNRGITDTQYF
.	few	TRBV3-1/TRBV3-2	TRBJ2-2	TGTGCCAGCAGCCTAGGACCAGGGGCTACCGGGGAGCTGTTTTTT	CASSLGPGATGELFF
.	.	TRBV5-1	TRBJ2-5	TGCGCCAGCAGCTTGAGGGCCTCGTACCAAGAGACCCAGTACTTC	CASSLRASYQETQYF
.	.	TRBV6-5	TRBJ1-2	TGTGCCAGCAGCCGAGGGTTAAACTATGGCTACACCTTC	CASSRGLNYGYTF
.	.	TRBV6-5	TRBJ2-7	TGTGCCAGCTCCCCGGGGGAGGTCTCCTACGAGCAGTACTTC	CASSPGEVSYEQYF
.	.	TRBV4-2	TRBJ1-4	TGTGCCAGCAGCCAAGGTTTGACCGGTGATAATGAAAAACTGTTTTTT	CASSQGLTGDNEKLFF
.	.	TRBV6-6	TRBJ1-1	TGTGCCAGCAGTTCCCCCGGGGGGGTTAAGAACACTGAAGCTTTCTTT	CASSSPGGVKNTEAFF
.	.	TRBV18	TRBJ2-4	TGTGCCAGCTCACCGGGCGGAGGGGGGAACATTCAGTACTTC	CASSPGGGGNIQYF
TRBD2	.	TRBV19	TRBJ2-1	TGTGCCAGTAGTACCCAACTCGGACTAGCAGCCGAGCAGTTCTTC	CASSTQLGLAAEQFF
.	few	TRBV7-2	TRBJ1-6	TGTGCCAGCAGCCCGACAGAACCCTTATATAATTCACCCCTCCACTTT	CASSPTEPLYNSPLHF
TRBD1	.	TRBV5-1	TRBJ2-1	TGCGCCAGCAGCTTGGGCACAGGGGGCACCTACAATGAGCAGTTCTTC	CASSLGTGGTYNEQFF
.	.	TRBV3-1/TRBV3-2	TRBJ1-3	TGTGCCAGCAGCCGCACGGCGAGCTCTGGAAACACCATATATTTT	CASSRTASSGNTIYF
.	.	TRBV5-1	TRBJ2-3	TGCGCCAGCAGATTGCCAACTAGCACAGATACGCAGTATTTT	CASRLPTSTDTQYF
.	.	TRBV7-9	TRBJ2-2	TGTGCCAGCAGCTTACCCTCGGGCAGGAACACCGGGGAGCTGTTTTTT	CASSLPSGRNTGELFF
.	.	TRBV7-8	TRBJ2-7	TGTGCCAGCAGCTTATTCGGACGGACCTACGAGCAGTACTTC	CASSLFGRTYEQYF
TRBD1	.	TRBV4-1	TRBJ1-1	TGCGCCAGCAGCCCAATCGACAGGGGGCGGGCTGAAGCTTTCTTT	CASSPIDRGRAEAFF
.	.	TRBV3-1/TRBV3-2	TRBJ1-1	TGTGCCAGCAGCCAGGGGACTGAAGCTTTCTTT	CASSQGTEAFF
.	.	TRBV7-7	TRBJ2-7	TGTGCCAGCAGCTTAGCAGACGGTCAGGCCTACGAGCAGTACTTC	CASSLADGQAYEQYF
.	.	TRBV5-4	TRBJ2-6	TGTGCCAGCAGCTCTGTAGGGTCTGGGGCCAACGTCCTGACTTTC	CASSSVGSGANVLTF
.	.	TRBV7-9	TRBJ1-5	TGTGCCAGCAGCTCACAGGTGGGGGATCAGCCCCAGCATTTT	CASSSQVGDQPQHF
TRBD1	.	TRBV5-1	TRBJ1-5	TGCGCCAGCAGCTTGACTGGGACAGGGAGTGGTCAGCCCCAGCATTTT	CASSLTGTGSGQPQHF
.	.	TRBV2	TRBJ2-3	TGTGCCAGCAGTGAAGACAGTACCAGGGATACGCAGTATTTT	CASSEDSTRDTQYF
.	.	TRBV5-1	TRBJ1-1	TGCGCCAGCAGCTTGAGCCCAACGGGGTACACTGAAGCTTTCTTT	CASSLSPTGYTEAFF
TRBD1	.	TRBV7-9	TRBJ1-1	TGTGCCAGCAGCCCCTCCGACAGGGACGGCACTGAAGCTTTCTTT	CASSPSDRDGTEAFF
TRBD2	.	TRBV19	TRBJ2-2	TGTGCCAGTACCTACCGGGGGGACCGGGGGACCGGGGAGCTGTTTTTT	CASTYRGDRGTGELFF
TRBD1	.	TRBV7-3	TRBJ1-2	TGTGCCAGCACCCCGACAGGGGGCGTTGGAGGCTACACCTTC	CASTPTGGVGGYTF
.	.	TRBV6-5	TRBJ1-5	TGTGCCAGCAGCCCCCAGGGCGGAAAAAATCAGCCCCAGCATTTT	CASSPQGGKNQPQHF
TRBD1	.	TRBV19	TRBJ2-1	TGTGCCAGTAGTATAGGTAGGACAGGGCGAAACAATGAGCAGTTCTTC	CASSIGRTGRNNEQFF
.	.	TRBV6-2/TRBV6-3	TRBJ2-2	TGTGCCAGCAGTTACCTTATGCGACAGATGAACACCGGGGAGCTGTTTTTT	CASSYLMRQMNTGELFF
.	.	TRBV2	TRBJ1-5	TGTGCCAGCAGTAGACAGAGTTCTAGCAATCAGCCCCAGCATTTT	CASSRQSSSNQPQHF
.	.	TRBV7-2	TRBJ1-5	TGTGCCAGCAGCTTAGGGGTCGGGGGACGGGGCAATCAGCCCCAGCATTTT	CASSLGVGGRGNQPQHF
TRBD1	.	TRBV18	TRBJ2-2	TGTGCCAGCTCACCCGGTTCCGGACAGGGGGCGTTCGGGGAGCTGTTTTTT	CASSPGSGQGAFGELFF
TRBD1	.	TRBV29-1	TRBJ1-1	TGCAGCGACGCTGGGGCTTGGGGACAGGACGAGAACACTGAAGCTTTCTTT	CSDAGAWGQDENTEAFF
.	.	TRBV2	TRBJ1-5	TGTGCCAGCCAAGCCGGGGGGCGGTGGAGCAATCAGCCCCAGCATTTT	CASQAGGRWSNQPQHF
TRBD1	.	TRBV10-2	TRBJ2-3	TGCGCCAGCAGTGGACAGGGGTTAGGCACAGATACGCAGTATTTT	CASSGQGLGTDTQYF
.	.	TRBV19	TRBJ1-4	TGTGCCAGTAGCTCTCCGACAACAAAGAATGAAAAACTGTTTTTT	CASSSPTTKNEKLFF
.	.	TRBV18	TRBJ2-7	TGTGCCAGCTCACCACCTTCAGGACAGATCATATACGAGCAGTACTTC	CASSPPSGQIIYEQYF
.	.	TRBV20-1	TRBJ1-1	TGCAGTGCTAGTGGTCGGCCTGAAGCTTTCTTT	CSASGRPEAFF
.	.	TRBV15	TRBJ1-2	TGTGCCACCAGCAGAGCAAGGGGGGTTGGGGGCTACACCTTC	CATSRARGVGGYTF
.	once	TRBV11-1	TRBJ2-1	TGTGCCAGCAGCTCCACAGGAAAGAATGAGCAGTTCTTC	CASSSTGKNEQFF
TRBD2	.	TRBV5-4	TRBJ2-7	TGTGCCAGCAGCCGCTCCGGGACTAGCGGTCACGAGCAGTACTTC	CASSRSGTSGHEQYF
TRBD1	.	TRBV15	TRBJ2-5	TGTGCCACCAGTGAGGGGGCCGTAATTGGAGAGACCCAGTACTTC	CATSEGAVIGETQYF
.	.	TRBV18	TRBJ1-4	TGTGCCAGCTCACCACGGCCCGCAACTAATGAAAAACTGTTTTTT	CASSPRPATNEKLFF
TRBD2	.	TRBV5-4	TRBJ2-5	TGTGCCAGCAGCTTGGGTGGTAGCGGGGGGGCCATAGAGACCCAGTACTTC	CASSLGGSGGAIETQYF
TRBD1	.	TRBV2	TRBJ1-4	TGTGCCAGCACAGGGGGCGGCACTAATGAAAAACTGTTTTTT	CASTGGGTNEKLFF
.	.	TRBV19	TRBJ1-1	TGTGCCAGTAGTTTAGGGACCCGGAACACTGAAGCTTTCTTT	CASSLGTRNTEAFF
TRBD1	.	TRBV20-1	TRBJ1-2	TGCAGTGCTAGTAGGGCAGGGGGCGATGGCTATGGCTACACCTTC	CSASRAGGDGYGYTF
.	.	TRBV7-2	TRBJ1-2	TGTGCCAGCAGTTCGCATAAGTATGGCTACACCTTC	CASSSHKYGYTF
.	.	TRBV4-1	TRBJ1-4	TGCGCCAGCAGCCATTTTAGCCGAAAACTGTTTTTT	CASSHFSRKLFF
TRBD1	.	TRBV2	TRBJ1-2	TGTGCCAGCATTCCAGGACAGGGCTTTACAGGATATGGCTACACCTTC	CASIPGQGFTGYGYTF
.	.	TRBV6-2/TRBV6-3	TRBJ2-1	TGTGCCAGCAGTCGGAGGGACGGCGACGATGGTCAGTTCTTC	CASSRRDGDDGQFF